The 31 T cell receptor beta chains reported below all come from one sample, sequenced in a study of shared clonotypes between healthy human individuals. TCRdb's table, derived via immunoSEQ multiplex PCR, lists solely in-frame clones and lacks some. The repertoire holds some 530,000 clones, with approximately 84% as singletons. Sequenced sample: PBMCs. The receptors here all came from a middle-aged woman in good health. Some clones in this sample may be carry-over from other donors' samples.

The chain joins TRBV28 to TRBJ2-7; 15 bases are shared with TRBD2. The CDR3 is 16 residues long. With 5 bases clipped from V and 5 bases from J, the junction kept 7 bases outside the gene matches. Germline V gene sequence: CDR1 MDHEN, CDR2 SYDVKM. CDR3 residues: CASSLGLAGGKDEQYF. CDR3 nucleotide sequence: TGTGCCAGCAGTCTCGGACTAGCGGGAGGGAAGGACGAGCAGTACTTC.

Comment on this clone: With only one base between it and a far larger clone, this is likely a read error. Other DNA sequences from this sample encode an identical CDR3 as well. This chain links TRBV9 with TRBJ2-5; a possible D gene is TRBD2 (7 bases). The germline V gene has CDR1 SGDLS and CDR2 YYNGEE. CDR3 length equals 14 residues. V lost 2 bases and J 5 bases, leaving 13 bases between the germline ends. DNA of the CDR3: TGTGCCAGCAGCGTTGCGGGGGCGAGTGAGACCCAGTACTTC. Translating it yields CASSVAGASETQYF. The variable domain in full, completed from reference TRBV9 and TRBJ2-5, reads DSGVTQTPKHLITATGQRVTLRCSPRSGDLSVYWYQQSLDQGLQFLIQYYNGEERAKGNILERFSAQQFPDLHSELNLSSLELGDSALYFCASSVAGASETQYFGPGTRLLVL.

The J gene is TRBJ2-2, the V gene TRBV9; no firm D call. Germline values: CDR1 SGDLS, CDR2 YYNGEE. CDR3 size: 16 residues. The ends were cut back, 0 bases at V and 0 bases at J, with 9 bases in the middle. In DNA form, the CDR3 reads TGTGCCAGCAGCGTAGGACCGTGGTCGAACACCGGGGAGCTGTTTTTT. It codes for CASSVGPWSNTGELFF.

The chain has TRBV2 and TRBJ2-7; 9 bases match TRBD2. Germline CDR1 and CDR2: SNHLY and FYNNEI. V trimming: 6 bases; J trimming: 2 bases; junction bases outside the gene matches: 11. The CDR3 runs to 16 residues. CDR3 protein: CASRESASGAPYEQYF. CDR3 in DNA: TGTGCCAGCAGGGAGTCGGCTAGCGGGGCCCCCTACGAGCAGTACTTC.

The gene calls are TRBV5-1 and TRBJ2-1, with 15 bases that match TRBD2. CDR1 and CDR2 (germline): SGHRS, YFSETQ. The J segment lost 0 bases and the V segment lost 3 bases, leaving 4 bases of the junction unmatched. The CDR3 has 18 residues. The DNA of the CDR3 is TGCGCCAGCAGCTCGGGACTAGCGGGAGGAAGCTCCTACAATGAGCAGTTCTTC. It is translated as CASSSGLAGGSSYNEQFF.

The rearrangement uses TRBV7-8 and TRBJ1-4, with 10 bases identical to TRBD1. Trimming removed 1 base from V and 12 bases from J; junction bases left unmatched: 5. CDR1 SGHVS and CDR2 FQNEAQ come from the germline V gene. CDR3 size: 14 residues. In DNA form, the CDR3 reads TGTGCCAGCAGCTTAGGGGGACAGGGGAGGGAACTGTTTTTT. This gives the protein CASSLGGQGRELFF.

Concerning this clone: Distinct nucleotide sequences in the sample also encode this CDR3. The chain couples TRBV18 to TRBJ1-3; D may be TRBD1 (6 bases). This CDR3 spans 15 amino acids. Trimming left V 2 bases short and J 0 bases short, with 8 bases between. CDR1 and CDR2 from the germline V gene are KGHSH and LQKENI. The DNA for the CDR3 is TGTGCCAGCTCACCAACAGGGAGCTCTGGAAACACCATATATTTT. This translates into CASSPTGSSGNTIYF.

The chain joins TRBV29-1 to TRBJ1-1; D gene uncertain. There are 13 residues in the CDR3. CDR1 SQVTM and CDR2 ANQGSEA come from the germline V gene. V shed 6 bases and J shed 5 bases, with 16 bases lying between them. As DNA, the CDR3 is TGCAGCGTAGACTCGCCTCGGTGGACTGAAGCTTTCTTT. This codes for CSVDSPRWTEAFF.

For the CDR3, the DNA is TGTGCCAGCAGAGGACACACGCCAAATTTATCTGGAAACACCATATATTTT. Its translation: CASRGHTPNLSGNTIYF. The chain uses TRBV2 and TRBJ1-3; TRBD1 might be the D (5 bases). Germline assignment: CDR1 SNHLY and CDR2 FYNNEI. The CDR3 has 17 amino acids. V shed 6 bases and J shed 1 base, with 19 bases lying between them.

V gene TRBV2 combines with J gene TRBJ2-5, with D uncertain. This CDR3 spans 12 amino acids. V lost 7 bases and J 5 bases, leaving 11 bases between the germline ends. Germline CDR1 and CDR2: SNHLY and FYNNEI. The CDR3 DNA sequence: TGTGCCAGCACCCCTGAATCTGAGACCCAGTACTTC. Translation gives CASTPESETQYF.

V and J are TRBV11-2 and TRBJ2-7, with D possibly TRBD2 on 5 matching bases. V shed 5 bases and J shed 0 bases, with 11 bases lying between them. The CDR3 covers 14 residues. CDR1 and CDR2 (germline): SGHAT, FQNNGV. CDR3 loop: CASSVSASSYEQYF. The CDR3 nucleotides are TGTGCCAGCAGCGTTAGCGCTAGCTCCTACGAGCAGTACTTC.

The gene calls are TRBV28 and TRBJ2-6, with D unclear. Germline CDR1 MDHEN, CDR2 SYDVKM. V was cut by 2 bases and J by 2 bases, with 4 bases left in between. CDR3 length equals 14 residues. For the CDR3, the DNA is TGTGCCAGCAGTTTAACCACTGGGGCCAACGTCCTGACTTTC. Amino acid sequence: CASSLTTGANVLTF.

This chain uses TRBV25-1 with TRBJ2-2, with D perhaps given as TRBD1 or TRBD2 (7 bases each). CDR3 size: 14 residues. Trimming took off 5 bases at V and 3 bases at J, with 10 bases between the two ends. Germline assignment: CDR1 MGHDK and CDR2 SYGVNS. In nucleotides, the CDR3 is TGTGCCAGCAGTCCAGGGGGGGACACCGGGGAGCTGTTTTTT. This encodes CASSPGGDTGELFF.

J is TRBJ2-2 and V is TRBV9; no firm D call. Looked up from germline, CDR1 is SGDLS and CDR2 is YYNGEE. The CDR3 length is 14 residues. V lost 3 bases and J 3 bases, leaving 9 bases between the germline ends. The CDR3 DNA reads TGTGCCAGCAGCGCCCAGGTGTACACCGGGGAGCTGTTTTTT. It specifies CASSAQVYTGELFF.

The genes are TRBV29-1 and TRBJ1-2, with D unresolved. The ends were cut back, 5 bases at V and 2 bases at J, with 9 bases in the middle. The germline V gene encodes CDR1 SQVTM and CDR2 ANQGSEA. CDR3 length equals 12 residues. DNA of the CDR3: TGCAGCGTTTCGGCGAGAAACTATGGCTACACCTTC. This gives the protein CSVSARNYGYTF.

The J gene is TRBJ1-4, the V gene TRBV4-1; perhaps TRBD1 as D (6 bases). Trimming took off 0 bases at V and 5 bases at J, with 10 bases between the two ends. This CDR3 contains 15 residues. The germline gives CDR1 MGHRA, CDR2 YSYEKL. The CDR3 nucleotides are TGCGCCAGCAGCCAAGAGGGGGGGACAAATGAAAAACTGTTTTTT. Protein sequence: CASSQEGGTNEKLFF.

The V and J genes are TRBV5-4 and TRBJ2-2; D is possibly TRBD2 (6 bases). Per germline, CDR1 SGHNT and CDR2 YYREEE (reference sequence). V lost 0 bases and J 7 bases, leaving 10 bases between the germline ends. The CDR3 loop spans 14 amino acids. CDR3 sequence reads: CASSLDGRNGELFF. The DNA of the CDR3 is TGTGCCAGCAGCTTGGACGGGAGAAACGGGGAGCTGTTTTTT.

V usage is TRBV2 and J usage is TRBJ2-7; D ambiguous. CDR1 is SNHLY and CDR2 is FYNNEI in the germline V gene. The germline V and J ends were trimmed by 8 bases and 1 base, with 9 bases remaining between them. The CDR3 is 12 amino acids. The CDR3 here is CASRAESYEQYF. DNA of the CDR3: TGTGCCAGCCGGGCCGAGTCCTACGAGCAGTACTTC.

About this clone: With only one base between it and a far larger clone, this is likely a read error. The same CDR3 also results from other DNA sequences found in this sample. The gene calls are TRBV28 and TRBJ2-7, with D perhaps TRBD2 (5 bases). Germline CDR1 and CDR2: MDHEN and SYDVKM. The CDR3 sequence is 11 residues long. V was cut by 5 bases and J by 9 bases, with 11 bases left in between. CDR3 amino acids: CASSLANAQYF. Written as DNA, the CDR3 is TGTGCCAGCAGTCTAGCCAACGCGCAGTACTTC.

With respect to this clone: A far larger clone is one nucleotide away, so this likely arose from a read error. Distinct nucleotide sequences in the sample also encode this CDR3. The chain recombines TRBV15 with TRBJ2-7; D not certain. V was trimmed by 0 bases and J by 5 bases, leaving 8 bases between them. The CDR3 runs 13 residues. Germline V CDR1 and CDR2: LNHNV, YYDKDF (reference sequence). The CDR3 sequence: CATSRDNADEQYF. CDR3 nucleotide sequence: TGTGCCACCAGCAGAGACAACGCAGACGAGCAGTACTTC.

The chain joins TRBV11-2 to TRBJ2-7; maybe TRBD1 (8 bases). The CDR3 contains 16 residues. Trimming cost V 5 bases and J 2 bases, with 19 bases left between them. Germline CDR1 reads SGHAT; CDR2 reads FQNNGV. The CDR3 sequence is CASSPRTGGATYEQYF. The CDR3 DNA reads as TGTGCCAGCAGCCCAAGAACAGGGGGGGCGACCTACGAGCAGTACTTC.

This clone occurred many times. This chain uses TRBV18 with TRBJ2-7; D uncertain. Germline loops: CDR1 KGHSH, CDR2 LQKENI. This CDR3 has 14 amino acids. The ends were cut back, 1 base at V and 2 bases at J, with 9 bases in the middle. CDR3: CASSPQRTAYEQYF. In nucleotides, the CDR3 is TGTGCCAGCTCACCACAAAGGACGGCCTACGAGCAGTACTTC.

The chain joins TRBV30 to TRBJ2-3; no clear D. V lost 0 bases, J lost 5 bases, and 6 bases lay in between. The CDR3 is made up of 12 amino acids. From germline, CDR1 is GTSNPN and CDR2 SVGIG (reference sequence). The CDR3 here is CAWSVIQDTQYF. Written as DNA, the CDR3 is TGTGCCTGGAGTGTAATTCAAGATACGCAGTATTTT. Combining the CDR3 with reference TRBV30 and TRBJ2-3 gives the whole variable domain SQTIHQWPATLVQPVGSPLSLECTVEGTSNPNLYWYRQAAGRGLQLLFYSVGIGQISSEVPQNLSASRPQDRQFILSSKKLLLSDSGFYLCAWSVIQDTQYFGPGTRLTVL.

This clone has just one count. With only one base between it and a far larger clone, this is likely a read error. This specimen includes other DNA sequences encoding the same CDR3. This chain connects TRBV5-1 to TRBJ2-7, with D possibly being TRBD1 (5 bases). V lost 4 bases and J 1 base, leaving 24 bases between the germline ends. Looked up from germline, CDR1 is SGHRS and CDR2 is YFSETQ. This CDR3 spans 18 amino acids. CDR3 sequence: CASSLASGQDAKSYEQYF. As DNA, the CDR3 is TGCGCCAGCAGCCTGGCGTCAGGGCAGGATGCCAAGTCCTACGAGCAGTACTTC.

For this clone: This is likely an artifact of a read error, given a far larger clone one base away. The chain combines TRBV7-2 with TRBJ1-1; D uncertain. Trimming left V 2 bases short and J 6 bases short, with 13 bases between. Germline CDR1 reads SGHTA; CDR2 reads FQGNSA. CDR3 length equals 14 residues. DNA for the CDR3: TGTGCCAGCAGCTTAAGCATGACAATAGCTGAAGCTTTCTTT. Its translation is CASSLSMTIAEAFF.

Comment on this clone: This likely stems from a read error, as it lies one base from a far larger clone. The V and J genes are TRBV11-2 and TRBJ2-7; tentatively, D is TRBD2 (5 bases). CDR3 length: 16 residues. Trimming cost V 8 bases and J 5 bases, with 25 bases left between them. Germline V CDR1 and CDR2: SGHAT, FQNNGV. CDR3 DNA: TGTGCCAGCGGGCTGGGGTTGGGAGAGCCTCCACACGAGCAGTACTTC. Its translation is CASGLGLGEPPHEQYF.

This rearrangement joins TRBV15 to TRBJ1-2, with 8 bases fitting TRBD1. CDR1 is LNHNV, CDR2 YYDKDF, per germline (reference sequence). J gave up 4 bases and V 4 bases, and 5 bases lay outside the gene matches. This CDR3 has 14 amino acids. Here the CDR3 DNA reads TGTGCCACCAGCACGACAGGGGCCGGCTATGGCTACACCTTC. Residues: CATSTTGAGYGYTF. Full variable domain (missing parts from reference TRBV15 and TRBJ1-2): DAMVIQNPRYQVTQFGKPVTLSCSQTLNHNVMYWYQQKSSQAPKLLFHYYDKDFNNEADTPDNFQSRRPNTSFCFLDIRSPGLGDTAMYLCATSTTGAGYGYTFGSGTRLTVV.

The V call is TRBV19, the J call TRBJ2-2; D remains ambiguous. Looked up from germline, CDR1 is LNHDA and CDR2 is SQIVND (reference sequence). The length of the CDR3 is 15 residues. V lost 3 bases and J lost 6, with 14 bases in between. The DNA for the CDR3 is TGTGCCAGTAGTATGAGAACACCACGGGCCGGGGAGCTGTTTTTT. Translated, it gives CASSMRTPRAGELFF.

This clone was picked up a small number of times. V is TRBV6-1 and J is TRBJ1-3, with D maybe TRBD1 (5 bases). Germline assignment: CDR1 MNHNS and CDR2 SASEGT. V was trimmed by 6 bases and J by 0 bases, leaving 12 bases between them. The CDR3 is 15 amino acids. The CDR3 here is CASSIQESSGNTIYF. The CDR3, as DNA: TGTGCCAGCAGCATACAGGAGAGCTCTGGAAACACCATATATTTT.

The chain carries TRBV28 and TRBJ1-1; 8 nucleotides align to TRBD1. Germline V lookup: CDR1 MDHEN, CDR2 SYDVKM. There are 12 residues in the CDR3. The trim removed 4 bases at V and 6 bases at J, leaving 1 base unmatched. The CDR3 is CASSSQGAEAFF. Here the CDR3 DNA reads TGTGCCAGCAGTTCACAGGGGGCTGAAGCTTTCTTT.

The chain joins TRBV7-2 to TRBJ1-4, with D tentatively TRBD1 (6 bases). With 0 bases removed from V and 4 bases from J, the gap between germline ends came to 6 bases. This CDR3 has 14 residues. The V gene's germline CDR1 is SGHTA and CDR2 FQGNSA. The CDR3 bases are TGTGCCAGCAGCTTAGCACAGGGTAATGAAAAACTGTTTTTT. Protein sequence: CASSLAQGNEKLFF.